This T cell receptor (beta chain) was recovered during a study of beta chain features in type 1 diabetes. Whole-study results and caveats: Shortening that was moderate but significant affected the TCRB CDR3s of Type 1 diabetes patients in all four CD4+ subsets. Fewer insertions but more deletions were seen at VDJ junctions in type 1 diabetes patients. In cDNA sequencing, cells with high TCR expression could be over-represented.

In its sample, this clone was seen a few times. Its antigen is not identified. CDR1 and CDR2 (germline): SGHVS, FQNEAQ. The V end lost 4 bases, the J end lost 13 bases, and 17 bases lay between the germline ends. CDR3 length: 13 amino acids. In total, each donor contributed a single heparinised blood draw that averaged approximately 120 mL. Expressed TCRB transcripts were sequenced because the entire RNA isolate underwent reverse transcription. Profiled with immunoSEQ multiplex PCR; TCRdb holds only in-frame clones, not every one. Of under 300,000 clones in the sample, about 15% are singletons; the top ten hold roughly 0.019%.

The TCR originated in a man aged 25 to 40 with type 1 diabetes. Sequenced material: naive CD4+ T cells from blood. The V gene is TRBV7-8, the J gene TRBJ2-1; a possible D gene is TRBD2 (6 bases). The CDR3 region is CASSSRDSRIQFF. CDR3 nucleotides: TGTGCCAGCAGCTCACGGGACTCACGTATCCAGTTCTTC. Based on the CDR3 plus reference TRBV7-8 and TRBJ2-1, the full variable domain is GAGVSQSPRYKVAKRGQDVALRCDPISGHVSLFWYQQALGQGPEFLTYFQNEAQLDKSGLPSDRFFAERPEGSVSTLKIQRTQQEDSAVYLCASSSRDSRIQFFGPGTRLTVL.